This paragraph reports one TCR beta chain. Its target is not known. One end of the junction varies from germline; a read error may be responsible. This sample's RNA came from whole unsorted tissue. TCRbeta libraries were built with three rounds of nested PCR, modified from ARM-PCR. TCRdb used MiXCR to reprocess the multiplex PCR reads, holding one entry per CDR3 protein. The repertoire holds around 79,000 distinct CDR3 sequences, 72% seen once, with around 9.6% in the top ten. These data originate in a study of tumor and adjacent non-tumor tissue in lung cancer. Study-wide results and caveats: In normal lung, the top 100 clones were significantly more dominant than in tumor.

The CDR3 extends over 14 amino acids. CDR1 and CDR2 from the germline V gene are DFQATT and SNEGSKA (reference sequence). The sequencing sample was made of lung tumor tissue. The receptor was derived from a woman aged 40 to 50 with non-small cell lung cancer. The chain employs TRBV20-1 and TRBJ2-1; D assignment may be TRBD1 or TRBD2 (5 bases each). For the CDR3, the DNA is TGCAGTACTAGTCGGACATTCCAAGGCAATGAACAGTTCTTC. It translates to CSTSRTFQGNEQFF.